The clone carrying this T cell receptor beta chain was seen just once. The antigen remains unidentified. While the first cohort had about 610 subjects, the donors belonged to the separate validation cohort of over a hundred subjects. This record comes from a study of cytomegalovirus exposure and HLA in healthy donors. Study as a whole: It was reported in a later analysis that the same platform had been used for the 120 or so validation repertoires as for the 550 to 700 first-cohort repertoires. Whole-study findings and limits: The study flagged approximately 180 TCR beta chains as cytomegalovirus-associated. Most TCR sequences were rare, but some public TCRs occurred in many donors.

CDR3 length equals 15 residues. Trimming took 2 bases from V and 0 from J, leaving 10 bases between them. Germline V lookup: CDR1 MNHEY, CDR2 SVGAGI. The data were produced by immunoSEQ multiplex PCR, yet TCRdb's version contains in-frame clones alone and is incomplete. The repertoire includes roughly 100,000 clones, 88% of them detected once, and less than 2% sits in the top ten. The rearrangement links TRBV6-5 to TRBJ1-2; possible D gene TRBD1, 5 bases. This clonotype originated in a woman aged 18-29 years in good health and CMV-seropositive. Specimen: PBMCs. In nucleotides, the CDR3 is TGTGCCAGCAGTTACGGGGCAGCCCCTAACTATGGCTACACCTTC. This translates into CASSYGAAPNYGYTF.